This entry concerns a single T cell receptor (beta chain). This entry belongs to a study of shared clonotypes between healthy human individuals. CDR1 is MGHRA and CDR2 is YSYEKL in the germline V gene. The CDR3 extends over 12 amino acids. Trimming pared 3 bases from V and 10 bases from J, leaving 11 bases between. TCRdb keeps only in-frame clones here, not all; method: immunoSEQ multiplex PCR. This sample has nearly 1,000,000 clones, with approximately 80% found just once. This clonotype was obtained from a man aged 18 to 29 in good health. The chain links TRBV4-1 to TRBJ2-3, with D maybe TRBD1 (6 bases). Sequenced sample: memory CD4+ T cells sorted from blood. Subset defined: CD45RA-negative fraction. CDR3 sequence reads: CASSQDRWPQYF. The CDR3 nucleotides are TGCGCCAGCAGCCAGGACAGATGGCCGCAGTATTTT.